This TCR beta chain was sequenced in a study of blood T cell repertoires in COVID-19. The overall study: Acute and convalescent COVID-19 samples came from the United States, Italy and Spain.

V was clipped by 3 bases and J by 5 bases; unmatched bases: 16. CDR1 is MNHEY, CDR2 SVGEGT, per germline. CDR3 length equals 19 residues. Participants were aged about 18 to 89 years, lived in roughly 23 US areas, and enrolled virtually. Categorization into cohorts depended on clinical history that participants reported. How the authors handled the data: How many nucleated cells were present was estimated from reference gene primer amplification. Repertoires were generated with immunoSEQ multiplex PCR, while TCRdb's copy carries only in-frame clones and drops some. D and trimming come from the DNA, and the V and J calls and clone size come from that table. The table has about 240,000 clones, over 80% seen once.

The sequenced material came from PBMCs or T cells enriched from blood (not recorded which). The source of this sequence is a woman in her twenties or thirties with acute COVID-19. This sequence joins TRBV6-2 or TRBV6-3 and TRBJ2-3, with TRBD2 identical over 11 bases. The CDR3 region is CASSYTSGISGGAGDTQYF. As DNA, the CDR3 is TGTGCCAGCAGTTATACCTCCGGTATTAGCGGGGGGGCCGGAGATACGCAGTATTTT.